Listed here are 24 T cell receptor delta chains from one sample, sequenced in a study of gammadelta T cells in human blood (TCRdb year 2020). The library was prepared using RT-PCR. Sequenced on an Illumina MiSeq. TCRdb reran clone calling on the public reads with CATT; rows sharing one DNA sequence were then combined. The sample contains a few hundred delta-chain clones, approximately 8.7% of them found a single time. In total, the top ten clones hold around 40% of the sample. The specimen was non-Vgamma9Vdelta2 gamma-delta T cells from adult blood. These receptors were obtained from a human donor.

This clone is large (0.1 to 1%). This sequence joins TRDV1 and TRDJ4, with TRDD3 identical over 10 bases. The ends lost 0 bases at V and 3 bases at J; junction bases unmatched: 22. The CDR3 has 21 residues. Germline V gene data show CDR1 as TSWWSYY and CDR2 as QGS. This CDR3 is CALGELAPPWGINVPSGPLIF. As DNA, the CDR3 is TGTGCTCTTGGGGAACTAGCACCCCCCTGGGGGATAAACGTACCATCCGGACCCCTGATCTTT.

Regarding this clone: TCRdb attributes to this sequence the protein of a much larger clone, which differs from the DNA translation at residue 15; a read error is likely, and the protein displayed is translated from the DNA. The chain links TRDV1 to TRDJ1; 13 nucleotides line up with TRDD3. The CDR3 length is 17 residues. The germline V gene has CDR1 TSWWSYY and CDR2 QGS. Here the CDR3 DNA reads TGTGCTCTTGGGGAACTAACTAAGACTGGGGGATACGATAAACGCATCTTT. It codes for CALGELTKTGGYDKRIF.

The rearrangement uses TRDV1 and TRDJ1, with 12 positions matching TRDD3. Germline trimming cut 0 bases from V and 0 bases from J; bases unmatched to any gene: 14. The CDR3 has 21 residues. The germline V gene has CDR1 TSWWSYY and CDR2 QGS. The CDR3 loop reads CALGELGATGGYPGDTDKLIF. The CDR3 coding sequence is TGTGCTCTTGGGGAACTAGGCGCGACTGGGGGATACCCCGGGGACACCGATAAACTCATCTTT.

No call was made for the V gene; the J gene is TRDJ1; the table calls TRDD3, which could not be checked here. CDR3 size: 17 residues. The CDR3 reads CASLCRLGDPYTDKLIF. The CDR3 DNA reads as TGTGCTTCATTGTGCCGGCTGGGGGACCCGTACACCGATAAACTCATCTTT.

The table lists this clone with a few counts. A read error likely explains why the TCRdb protein, taken from a much larger clone, differs from this DNA's translation at residue 13; the protein shown is translated from the DNA. The V and J genes are TRDV1 and TRDJ1; D call uncertain. Trimming pared 3 bases from V and 6 bases from J, leaving 26 bases between. This CDR3 spans 18 amino acids. Germline assignment: CDR1 TSWWSYY and CDR2 QGS. CDR3 amino acids: CALGDRDNSLRGENKLIF. DNA for the CDR3: TGTGCTCTTGGGGACCGCGATAACTCTCTACGTGGTGAGAATAAACTCATCTTT.

This clone qualifies as medium-sized (0.01 to 0.1%). The genes are TRDV1 and TRDJ1, with D unresolved. This CDR3 region has 19 residues. Trimming cost V 1 base and J 0 bases, with 21 bases left between them. The V gene's germline CDR1 is TSWWSYY and CDR2 QGS. In nucleotides, the CDR3 is TGTGCTCTTGGGGAACCGGACGGGACTCCCCTAAAGGACACCGATAAACTCATCTTT. Its translation: CALGEPDGTPLKDTDKLIF.

This clone was detected a few times. This chain connects TRAV23/DV6 to TRDJ1, with D perhaps assigned TRDD2 or TRDD3 (8 bases each). CDR1 and CDR2 (germline): NTAFDY, IRPDVSE (reference sequence). The CDR3 has 16 residues. This CDR3 is CAVPVFLLGDTDKLIF. The CDR3 nucleotides are TGTGCTGTGCCCGTCTTCCTACTGGGGGACACCGATAAACTCATCTTT.

Notes on this clone: TCRdb attributes to this sequence the protein of a much larger clone, which differs from the DNA translation at residue 16; a read error is likely, and the protein displayed is translated from the DNA. The chain employs TRAV38-2/DV8 and TRDJ2, with D perhaps matching TRDD3 (6 bases). Germline values: CDR1 TSESDYY, CDR2 QEAYKQQN. Trimming shortened V by 7 bases and J by 11 bases, and 30 bases separated the two germline ends. The CDR3 contains 17 residues. This chain's CDR3 is CAYLASPLIGWGAQLFF. Written as DNA, the CDR3 is TGTGCTTATTTGGCCTCCCCACTCATAGGGTGGGGGGCGCAACTCTTCTTT.

This clone is large in the sample. The chain uses TRDV3 and TRDJ3; D remains unclear. CDR1 TVYSNPD and CDR2 GDNSRS come from the germline V gene (reference sequence). CDR3 length: 16 residues. Trimming shortened V by 5 bases and J by 0 bases, and 14 bases separated the two germline ends. CDR3 DNA sequence: TGTGCCGGCCGCGGCCCAAGCTCCTGGGACACCCGACAGATGTTTTTC. This translates into CAGRGPSSWDTRQMFF.

By share of the sample, this clone is hyperexpanded (1% or more). V is TRDV1 and J is TRDJ1, with 8 nucleotides matching TRDD3. J lost 0 bases, V lost 4 bases, and 19 bases had no gene match. The CDR3 contains 20 residues. The V gene's germline CDR1 is TSWWSYY and CDR2 QGS. The DNA of the CDR3 is TGTGCTCTTGGGGGATTCTATGGCTGGGGGAAAGATATGTACACCGATAAACTCATCTTT. It codes for CALGGFYGWGKDMYTDKLIF.

This clone was counted a few times. The translation of this DNA and the TCRdb protein of a much larger clone differ at residue 3, probably owing to a read error; the protein shown here is translated from the DNA. The V and J genes are TRDV1 and TRDJ1, with 8 positions matching TRDD3. The length of the CDR3 is 18 residues. Germline CDR1 is TSWWSYY and CDR2 is QGS. The CDR3 loop is CAPGELGGWGITTDKLIF. CDR3 sequence (DNA): TGTGCTCCTGGGGAACTAGGTGGATGGGGGATTACCACCGATAAACTCATCTTT.

Remarks on this clone: The translation of this DNA and the TCRdb protein of a much larger clone differ at residue 8, probably owing to a read error; the protein shown here is translated from the DNA. V usage is TRDV3 and J usage is TRDJ1, with TRDD3 matching over 7 bases. The CDR3 loop spans 14 amino acids. V lost 2 bases, J lost 3 bases, and 9 bases stayed unmatched. Germline CDR1 and CDR2: TVYSNPD and GDNSRS (reference sequence). Here the CDR3 DNA reads TGTGCCTTTGGGGTTGGGGGACTCCCCGATAAACTCATCTTT. This codes for CAFGVGGLPDKLIF.

Remarks on this clone: A far larger clone is off by one base, so a read error is likely. Because the CDR3's place on the DNA is in doubt, the DNA is left out and the CDR3 is given as listed by TCRdb. The rearrangement links TRAV23/DV6 to TRDJ1; TRDD3 was called by the table and not checked on the DNA. The CDR3 sequence runs 16 residues, both termini included. Germline CDR1 NTAFDY, CDR2 IRPDVSE (reference sequence). Here the CDR3 reads CAVPVRWGWGADKLIF.

This clone has a handful of counts. TCRdb attributes to this sequence the protein of a much larger clone, which differs from the DNA translation at residue 5; a read error is likely, and the protein displayed is translated from the DNA. The chain has TRDV1 and TRDJ2; 9 nucleotides agree with TRDD3. This CDR3 contains 22 residues. With 5 bases clipped from V and 0 bases from J, the junction kept 22 bases outside the gene matches. CDR1 is TSWWSYY, CDR2 QGS, per germline. The CDR3 bases are TGTGCTCTTGGGAAACAGGATCCCGACGCGTACTGGGGGACCCCTTTGACAGCACAACTCTTCTTT. Amino acid sequence: CALGKQDPDAYWGTPLTAQLFF.

In its sample, this clone is medium-sized. V gene TRDV1 combines with J gene TRDJ1, with TRDD3 matching 8 bases. There are 26 residues in the CDR3. Losses at the gene ends were 4 bases for V and 0 bases for J; bases not matched to a gene: 37. Germline CDR1 and CDR2: TSWWSYY and QGS. This CDR3 reads CALGGLWLLFPNPGWGKPPYTDKLIF. CDR3 in DNA: TGTGCTCTTGGGGGCCTTTGGCTCCTTTTCCCCAATCCGGGCTGGGGGAAACCACCGTACACCGATAAACTCATCTTT.

This clone is termed large. This chain connects TRDV1 to TRDJ1, with 7 nucleotides matching TRDD3. This CDR3 contains 18 residues. Germline values: CDR1 TSWWSYY, CDR2 QGS. The V gene end was trimmed by 3 bases and the J gene end by 1 base; junction bases not matched to a gene: 14. The CDR3 loop reads CALGEPAGGPRPTDKLIF. DNA of the CDR3: TGTGCTCTTGGGGAGCCCGCTGGGGGTCCCCGGCCCACCGATAAACTCATCTTT.

This clone was found a few times. Translating this DNA gives a protein that differs at residue 6 from the TCRdb one, which belongs to a much larger clone; a read error is likely, and the protein shown is this translation. The V call is TRDV1, the J call TRDJ1, with TRDD3 matching 10 bases. The germline CDR1 and CDR2 sequences are TSWWSYY and QGS. The CDR3 is made up of 18 amino acids. Losses at the gene ends were 3 bases for V and 4 bases for J; bases not matched to a gene: 14. CDR3 sequence (DNA): TGTGCTCTTGGGGATCCTTTCCCATACTGGGGGATGGTCGATAAACTCATCTTT. Translation: CALGDPFPYWGMVDKLIF.

This clone qualifies as hyperexpanded. The same CDR3 is also encoded by other DNA sequences in this sample. The chain employs TRDV1 and TRDJ1; 10 nucleotides line up with TRDD3. This CDR3 contains 26 residues. V shed 1 base, J shed 0 bases, and the junction held 32 bases outside the gene matches. Germline CDR1 TSWWSYY, CDR2 QGS. DNA for the CDR3: TGTGCTCTTGGGGAACCGGCCTTCTTGCTGGTTGCTGCTCTGGGGGATAAAGGGGGACACACCGATAAACTCATCTTT. Encoded protein: CALGEPAFLLVAALGDKGGHTDKLIF.

About this clone itself: This DNA translates differently at residue 3 from the TCRdb protein, which is that of a much larger clone; a read error is likely, and the protein shown is the DNA's own translation. The chain joins TRDV3 to TRDJ1, with 8 bases lining up with TRDD3. Germline V gene sequence: CDR1 TVYSNPD, CDR2 GDNSRS (reference sequence). The CDR3 has 14 residues. The V segment lost 5 bases and the J segment 3 bases; nucleotides outside the gene matches: 11. CDR3 bases: TGTGCCGTTGGGGTTGGGGGATTCCCCGATAAACTCATCTTT. Amino acid sequence: CAVGVGGFPDKLIF.

Remarks on this clone: A single base is all that separates this from a far larger clone, so a read error is likely. Other DNA sequences in this sample translate to the same CDR3. The chain has TRDV2 and TRDJ1, with 12 bases identical to TRDD3. Germline V gene lookup returns CDR1 GEAIGNYY and CDR2 EKD. CDR3 length equals 16 residues. Losses at the gene ends were 4 bases for V and 9 bases for J; bases not matched to a gene: 14. CDR3 sequence: CACDTFSTGGYYELIF. CDR3 DNA sequence: TGTGCCTGTGATACTTTTAGTACTGGGGGATACTACGAACTCATCTTT.

This clone was seen only a few times. The translation of this DNA and the TCRdb protein of a much larger clone differ at residue 8, probably owing to a read error; the protein shown here is translated from the DNA. The rearrangement uses TRDV1 and TRDJ1; D is unresolved. Between the trimmed V and J ends, which lost 6 bases and 5 bases, there was a span of 25 bases. This CDR3 has 17 amino acids. Looked up from germline, CDR1 is TSWWSYY and CDR2 is QGS. The CDR3 DNA reads TGTGCTCTTGGTGATATCCCGGTGTCCCCCGTTCAGGATAAACTCATCTTT. It codes for CALGDIPVSPVQDKLIF.

Worth noting for this clone: A far larger clone lies a single base away; this is likely a read error. Distinct nucleotide sequences in the sample also encode this CDR3. The chain links TRDV2 to TRDJ1; 12 nucleotides align to TRDD3. V shed 1 base, J shed 9 bases, and the junction held 11 bases outside the gene matches. The CDR3 is 16 amino acids. Germline loops: CDR1 GEAIGNYY, CDR2 EKD. The CDR3 DNA reads as TGTGCCTGTGACACTTTTAGCACTGGGGGATACTACGAACTCATCTTT. Translating gives CACDTFSTGGYYELIF.

As regards this clone: Only one base separates this from a far larger clonotype, so it likely reflects a read error. This specimen includes other DNA sequences encoding the same CDR3. This chain uses TRDV1 with TRDJ1; D remains unclear. Germline V gene lookup returns CDR1 TSWWSYY and CDR2 QGS. The CDR3 spans 15 residues. This CDR3 is CALTGPLPSGDKLIF. The CDR3 DNA follows: TGTGCCCTTACGGGTCCACTCCCCTCCGGCGATAAACTCATCTTT.

This clone was observed a handful of times. Being one base from a much bigger clone, this may be a read error. The chain has TRDV1 and TRDJ1; the match to TRDD3 covers 7 bases. The CDR3 has 19 residues. Germline V gene sequence: CDR1 TSWWSYY, CDR2 QGS. Trimming removed 1 base from V and 0 bases from J; junction bases left unmatched: 14. CDR3 protein: CALGEHAYTTGAYTDKLIF. CDR3 coding DNA: TGTGCTCTTGGGGAACATGCCTACACTACTGGGGCGTACACCGATAAACTCATCTTT.